One and the same sample provided the 11 T cell receptor beta chains below, sequenced in a study of siplizumab effects on memory and regulatory T cells. Method: immunoSEQ multiplex PCR; TCRdb's copy keeps in-frame clones and lacks some. The top ten clones hold 1.5% to 2% of a sample with under 150,000 clones, around 94% of them seen once. Material for sequencing was non-Treg CD4+ T cells sorted from blood. These receptors came from a human donor in good health.

The chain links TRBV27 to TRBJ2-5; D may be TRBD2 (6 bases). This CDR3 region has 19 residues. V was cut by 2 bases and J by 2 bases, with 24 bases left in between. The germline CDR1 and CDR2 sequences are MNHEY and SMNVEV (reference sequence). The CDR3 DNA sequence: TGTGCCAGCAGTTTAGACCTCCCCACCGAGGAGGGAGAACAAGAGACCCAGTACTTC. It is translated as CASSLDLPTEEGEQETQYF.

V is TRBV19 and J is TRBJ1-2; D not certain. There are 14 residues in the CDR3. Trimming cost V 1 base and J 3 bases, with 9 bases left between them. The germline V gene has CDR1 LNHDA and CDR2 SQIVND (reference sequence). The CDR3 loop is CASSIVGIYYGYTF. DNA for the CDR3: TGTGCCAGTAGTATAGTCGGGATCTACTATGGCTACACCTTC.

The chain has TRBV7-8 and TRBJ2-5; D tentatively fits TRBD1 or TRBD2 (5 bases each). The CDR3 extends over 16 amino acids. Germline V gene lookup returns CDR1 SGHVS and CDR2 FQNEAQ. The V and J ends lost 2 bases and 2 bases respectively, with 15 bases between them. The CDR3 DNA follows: TGTGCCAGCAGCTTAATGGGACGTTGGGCACAAGAGACCCAGTACTTC. Its protein is CASSLMGRWAQETQYF.

The V call is TRBV19, the J call TRBJ2-4, with D possibly TRBD1 on 6 matching bases. Trimming took off 6 bases at V and 3 bases at J, with 15 bases between the two ends. Germline CDR1 reads LNHDA; CDR2 reads SQIVND (reference sequence). The CDR3 loop spans 15 amino acids. The CDR3 nucleotides read TGTGCCAGTAGCTCACCGGGACACATCAAAAACATTCAGTACTTC. Translation: CASSSPGHIKNIQYF.

The rearrangement joins TRBV10-1 to TRBJ2-7, with 7 bases lining up with TRBD2. The CDR3 has 15 amino acids. Germline V lookup: CDR1 WNHNN, CDR2 SYGVQD (reference sequence). V shed 6 bases, J shed 2 bases, and the junction held 10 bases outside the gene matches. CDR3 protein: CASSPLSGGTYEQYF. The CDR3 bases are TGCGCCAGCAGCCCCCTATCGGGAGGAACCTACGAGCAGTACTTC.

V is TRBV13 and J is TRBJ2-5, with D perhaps being TRBD1 or TRBD2 (5 bases each). Trimming left V 0 bases short and J 7 bases short, with 12 bases between. The CDR3 extends over 14 amino acids. Germline V gives CDR1 PRHDT, CDR2 FYEKMQ (reference sequence). The chain's CDR3 is CASSLGQARGTQYF. The CDR3 DNA reads TGTGCCAGCAGCTTAGGACAGGCCCGGGGGACCCAGTACTTC. The entire variable domain, with the rest obtained from reference TRBV13 and TRBJ2-5, is as follows: AAGVIQSPRHLIKEKRETATLKCYPIPRHDTVYWYQQGPGQDPQFLISFYEKMQSDKGSIPDRFSAQQFSDYHSELNMSSLELGDSALYFCASSLGQARGTQYFGPGTRLLVL.

The V and J genes are TRBV6-5 and TRBJ2-2; D is uncertain. The CDR3 has 13 amino acids. Trimming cost V 7 bases and J 7 bases, with 13 bases left between them. Germline assignment: CDR1 MNHEY and CDR2 SVGAGI. The CDR3 coding sequence is TGTGCCAGCACCCAAGGAGTGGACGGGGAGCTGTTTTTT. Amino acid sequence: CASTQGVDGELFF.

The CDR3 DNA reads as TGTGCCACCATAGGGCAGGGGGAGCGCTATGGCTACACCTTC. It codes for CATIGQGERYGYTF. This chain joins TRBV6-6 and TRBJ1-2, with 7 nucleotides matching TRBD1. The germline V gene encodes CDR1 MNHNY and CDR2 SVGAGI (reference sequence). V lost 10 bases to trimming and J lost 4 bases; unmatched junction nucleotides: 12. The CDR3 loop spans 14 amino acids.

J is TRBJ2-3 and V is TRBV12-5, with D perhaps matching TRBD1 (6 bases). CDR1 is LGHNT and CDR2 is FRNRAP in the germline V gene. Trimming cost V 0 bases and J 6 bases, with 16 bases left between them. The CDR3 has 16 residues. In nucleotides, the CDR3 is TGTGCTAGTGGTTTGGTACCCGGGACAACGCGGGATACGCAGTATTTT. Its translation: CASGLVPGTTRDTQYF.

This sequence joins TRBV7-2 and TRBJ2-3; 12 bases are a match to TRBD2. Germline V CDR1 and CDR2: SGHTA, FQGNSA. The V gene end was trimmed by 5 bases and the J gene end by 5 bases; junction bases not matched to a gene: 8. The CDR3 consists of 16 residues. CDR3 amino acids: CASSELLAGGLDTQYF. In DNA, the CDR3 is TGTGCCAGCAGCGAATTACTAGCGGGAGGTTTAGATACGCAGTATTTT.

This chain connects TRBV5-1 to TRBJ2-7, with 9 bases fitting TRBD1. V shed 4 bases, J shed 6 bases, and the junction held 8 bases outside the gene matches. The germline gives CDR1 SGHRS, CDR2 YFSETQ. The CDR3 totals 14 residues. CDR3 in amino acids: CASSAGQGRPEQYF. The CDR3 region has the DNA TGCGCCAGCAGCGCAGGACAGGGGCGGCCCGAGCAGTACTTC.